Shown below are 12 T cell receptor beta chains from a single sample sequenced in a study of blood T cell repertoires in COVID-19. The protocol was immunoSEQ multiplex PCR, while the TCRdb copy is restricted to in-frame clones and leaves out a portion. The sample contains 150,000 to 200,000 clones, approximately 88% of which appear only once. Sample: peripheral blood. Receptors were obtained from a woman aged 60 to 75 who had recovered from COVID-19.

The rearrangement joins TRBV28 to TRBJ2-3; 8 bases map to TRBD1. The CDR3 runs 15 residues. Germline V gene lookup returns CDR1 MDHEN and CDR2 SYDVKM. With V trimmed by 4 bases and J by 0 bases, 3 bases remained unmatched. CDR3 protein: CASSSTGASTDTQYF. The CDR3 nucleotides are TGTGCCAGCAGTTCGACAGGGGCTAGCACAGATACGCAGTATTTT.

The rearrangement links TRBV4-1 to TRBJ1-4; D is uncertain. V shed 5 bases and J shed 0 bases, with 7 bases lying between them. CDR3 length: 14 amino acids. Germline-derived CDR1 and CDR2 are MGHRA and YSYEKL. CDR3 amino acids: CASSFGATNEKLFF. In DNA, the CDR3 is TGCGCCAGCAGCTTCGGTGCAACTAATGAAAAACTGTTTTTT.

The chain joins TRBV2 to TRBJ1-4, with 7 bases matching TRBD1. Germline assignment: CDR1 SNHLY and CDR2 FYNNEI. This CDR3 spans 13 amino acids. Trimming took 7 bases from V and 4 from J; bases not matched to a gene: 3. In DNA form, the CDR3 reads TGTGCCAGCAACCGGGACAGTAATGAAAAACTGTTTTTT. This translates into CASNRDSNEKLFF.

This clone was recorded only once. The rearrangement links TRBV7-2 to TRBJ1-5; TRBD1 might be the D (5 bases). This CDR3 is built from 15 residues. Trimming took 0 bases from V and 4 from J, leaving 10 bases between them. Germline V gives CDR1 SGHTA, CDR2 FQGNSA. CDR3 DNA sequence: TGTGCCAGCAGCTTAGCAAGGGGAGGTAATCAGCCCCAGCATTTT. This translates into CASSLARGGNQPQHF. The entire variable domain, with the rest obtained from reference TRBV7-2 and TRBJ1-5, is as follows: GAGVSQSPSNKVTEKGKDVELRCDPISGHTALYWYRQSLGQGLEFLIYFQGNSAPDKSGLPSDRFSAERTGGSVSTLTIQRTQQEDSAVYLCASSLARGGNQPQHFGDGTRLSIL.

This chain links TRBV2 with TRBJ2-5; the match to TRBD1 covers 10 bases. With V trimmed by 5 bases and J by 3 bases, 6 bases remained unmatched. CDR3 length equals 15 residues. The germline V gene has CDR1 SNHLY and CDR2 FYNNEI. Here the CDR3 DNA reads TGTGCCAGCAGTTTCATGGGGACAGGGGAAGAGACCCAGTACTTC. This encodes CASSFMGTGEETQYF.

The V call is TRBV7-2, the J call TRBJ2-1, with a weak D call TRBD2 (6 bases). The CDR3 extends over 15 amino acids. The germline gives CDR1 SGHTA, CDR2 FQGNSA. Trimming left V 6 bases short and J 4 bases short, with 16 bases between. The CDR3 is CASSMGLPRYNEQFF. In DNA, the CDR3 is TGTGCCAGCAGTATGGGACTCCCCAGGTACAATGAGCAGTTCTTC.

The chain carries TRBV5-5 and TRBJ2-7; no reliable D call. Trimming removed 4 bases from V and 2 bases from J, with 7 bases in between. CDR1 is SGHKS, CDR2 YYEKEE, per germline (reference sequence). This CDR3 has 12 amino acids. CDR3 DNA sequence: TGTGCCAGCAGCCCGTCTACCTACGAGCAGTACTTC. Amino acid sequence: CASSPSTYEQYF.

The rearrangement joins TRBV19 to TRBJ1-3; 7 nucleotides line up with TRBD1. The V segment lost 2 bases and the J segment 2 bases; nucleotides outside the gene matches: 0. This CDR3 spans 14 amino acids. In germline, CDR1 is LNHDA, CDR2 SQIVND (reference sequence). CDR3 nucleotides: TGTGCCAGTAGTATACAGGGGGCTGGAAACACCATATATTTT. Protein product: CASSIQGAGNTIYF.

The genes are TRBV24-1 and TRBJ1-1; possibly TRBD1 for D (6 bases). V gave up 9 bases and J gave up 0 bases, with 13 bases separating them. Per germline, CDR1 KGHDR and CDR2 SFDVKD. The CDR3 loop spans 14 amino acids. CDR3 loop: CATSRGDMNTEAFF. CDR3 sequence (DNA): TGTGCCACCTCTCGGGGGGACATGAACACTGAAGCTTTCTTT.

The CDR3 DNA reads as TGTGCCAGCAGCTTCGGACAGGGAAGGACTGAAGCTTTCTTT. Protein product: CASSFGQGRTEAFF. The chain has TRBV5-6 and TRBJ1-1, with TRBD1 matching over 8 bases. The trim removed 2 bases at V and 5 bases at J, leaving 5 bases unmatched. This CDR3 has 14 amino acids. Germline CDR1 reads SGHDT; CDR2 reads YYEEEE.

This chain uses TRBV27 with TRBJ1-2; 10 bases fit TRBD1. Germline assignment: CDR1 MNHEY and CDR2 SMNVEV (reference sequence). The CDR3 covers 14 residues. V dropped 6 bases and J dropped 5; count of bases not matched to a gene: 6. In DNA form, the CDR3 reads TGTGCCAGCAGCATGGACAGGGGGGGGTATGGCTACACCTTC. Translated: CASSMDRGGYGYTF.

The chain recombines TRBV28 with TRBJ1-1, with D possibly TRBD1 on 6 matching bases. The CDR3 totals 14 residues. The V end was cut by 8 bases, the J end by 1 base, with 14 bases between. From germline, CDR1 is MDHEN and CDR2 SYDVKM. The CDR3 DNA follows: TGTGCCAGCGTAGTATCACAGGGGAACACTGAAGCTTTCTTT. Amino acid sequence: CASVVSQGNTEAFF.